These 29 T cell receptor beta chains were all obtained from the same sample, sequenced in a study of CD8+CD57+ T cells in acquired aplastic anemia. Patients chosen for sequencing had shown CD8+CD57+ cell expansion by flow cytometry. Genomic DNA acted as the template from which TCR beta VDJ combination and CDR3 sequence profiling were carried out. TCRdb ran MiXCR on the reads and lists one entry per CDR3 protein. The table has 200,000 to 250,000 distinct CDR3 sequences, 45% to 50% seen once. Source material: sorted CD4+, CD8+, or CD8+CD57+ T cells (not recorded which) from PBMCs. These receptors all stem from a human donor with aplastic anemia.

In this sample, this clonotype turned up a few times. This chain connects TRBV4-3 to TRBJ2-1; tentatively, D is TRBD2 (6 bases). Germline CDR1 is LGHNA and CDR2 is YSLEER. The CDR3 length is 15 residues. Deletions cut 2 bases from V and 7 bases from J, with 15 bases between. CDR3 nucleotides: TGCGCCAGCAGCCAATGGTCAGGGCGGGATAATGAGCAGTTCTTC. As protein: CASSQWSGRDNEQFF.

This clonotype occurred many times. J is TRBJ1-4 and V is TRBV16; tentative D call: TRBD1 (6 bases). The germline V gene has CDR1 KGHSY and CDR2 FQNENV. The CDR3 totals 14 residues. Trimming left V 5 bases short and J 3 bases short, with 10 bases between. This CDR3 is CASSTGTANEKLFF. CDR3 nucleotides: TGTGCCAGCAGCACAGGGACTGCTAATGAAAAACTGTTTTTT.

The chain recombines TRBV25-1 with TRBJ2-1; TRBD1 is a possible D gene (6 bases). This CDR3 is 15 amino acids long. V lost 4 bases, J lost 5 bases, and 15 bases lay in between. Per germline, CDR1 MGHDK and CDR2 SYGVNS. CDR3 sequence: CASSVDRSGDNEQFF. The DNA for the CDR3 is TGTGCCAGCAGTGTAGACAGGTCTGGTGACAATGAGCAGTTCTTC.

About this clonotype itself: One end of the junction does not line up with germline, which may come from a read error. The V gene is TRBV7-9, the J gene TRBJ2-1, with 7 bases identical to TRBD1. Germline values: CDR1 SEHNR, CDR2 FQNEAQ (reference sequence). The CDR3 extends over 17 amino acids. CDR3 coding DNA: TGTGCCAGCAGTTTACCCACCCGACAGGGCCAGTACAATGAGCAGCTCTTC. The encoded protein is CASSLPTRQGQYNEQLF.

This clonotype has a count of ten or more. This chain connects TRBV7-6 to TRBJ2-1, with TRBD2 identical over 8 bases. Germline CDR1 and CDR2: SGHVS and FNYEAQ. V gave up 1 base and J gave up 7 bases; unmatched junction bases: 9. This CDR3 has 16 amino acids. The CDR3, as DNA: TGTGCCAGCAGCTTAGTTCAGCGGGGGTCGAGAAATGAGCAGTTCTTC. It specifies CASSLVQRGSRNEQFF.

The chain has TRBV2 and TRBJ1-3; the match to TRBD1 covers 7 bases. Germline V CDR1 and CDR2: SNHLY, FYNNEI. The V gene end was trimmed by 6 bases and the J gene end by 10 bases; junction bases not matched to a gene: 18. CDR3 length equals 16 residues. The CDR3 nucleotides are TGTGCCAGCAGCGGACGACAGGGCCGTCTCGAAAAGACCATATATTTT. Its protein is CASSGRQGRLEKTIYF.

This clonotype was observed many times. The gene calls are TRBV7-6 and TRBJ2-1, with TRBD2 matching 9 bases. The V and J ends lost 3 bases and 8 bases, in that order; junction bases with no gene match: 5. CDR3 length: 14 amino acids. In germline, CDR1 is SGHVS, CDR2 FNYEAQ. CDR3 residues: CASSFAGGVDEQFF. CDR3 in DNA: TGTGCCAGCAGCTTTGCGGGGGGGGTCGATGAGCAGTTCTTC.

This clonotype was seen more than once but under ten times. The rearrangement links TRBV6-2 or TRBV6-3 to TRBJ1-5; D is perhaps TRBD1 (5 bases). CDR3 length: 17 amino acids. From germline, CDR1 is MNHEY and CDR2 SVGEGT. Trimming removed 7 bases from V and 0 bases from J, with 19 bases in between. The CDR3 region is CASKEGTELYSNQPQHF. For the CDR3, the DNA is TGTGCCAGCAAAGAGGGGACCGAACTTTATAGCAATCAGCCCCAGCATTTT.

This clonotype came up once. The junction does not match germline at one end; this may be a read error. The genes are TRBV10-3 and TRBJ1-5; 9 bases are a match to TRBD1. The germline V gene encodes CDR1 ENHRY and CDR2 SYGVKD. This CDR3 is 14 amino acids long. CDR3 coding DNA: TGTGCCAGCAGTGCCCGGACAGGGGATCAGCCCCAGCATTTT. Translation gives CASSARTGDQPQHF.

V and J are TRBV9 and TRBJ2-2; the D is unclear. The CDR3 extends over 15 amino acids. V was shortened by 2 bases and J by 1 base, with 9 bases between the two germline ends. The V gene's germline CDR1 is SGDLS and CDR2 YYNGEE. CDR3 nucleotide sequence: TGTGCCAGCAGCGTGGCAACCCTGAACACCGGGGAGCTGTTTTTT. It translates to CASSVATLNTGELFF.

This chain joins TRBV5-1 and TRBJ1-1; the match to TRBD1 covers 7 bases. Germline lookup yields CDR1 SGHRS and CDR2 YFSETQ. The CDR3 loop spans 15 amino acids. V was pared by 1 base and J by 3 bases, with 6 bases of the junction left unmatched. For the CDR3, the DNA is TGCGCCAGCAGCTTGACGACAGGGTGGGACACTGAAGCTTTCTTT. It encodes CASSLTTGWDTEAFF.

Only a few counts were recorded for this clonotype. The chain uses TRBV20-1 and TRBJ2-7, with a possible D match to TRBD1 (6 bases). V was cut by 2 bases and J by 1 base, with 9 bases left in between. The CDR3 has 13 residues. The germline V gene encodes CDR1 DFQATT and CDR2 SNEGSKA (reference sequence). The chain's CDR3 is CSARLGQSYEQYF. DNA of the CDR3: TGCAGTGCTAGACTAGGACAGTCCTACGAGCAGTACTTC.

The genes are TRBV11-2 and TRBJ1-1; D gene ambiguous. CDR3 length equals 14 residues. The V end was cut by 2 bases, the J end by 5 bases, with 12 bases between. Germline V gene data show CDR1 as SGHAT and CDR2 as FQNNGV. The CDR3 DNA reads TGTGCCAGCAGCTTAACTAGCTTGGGGACTGAAGCTTTCTTT. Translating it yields CASSLTSLGTEAFF.

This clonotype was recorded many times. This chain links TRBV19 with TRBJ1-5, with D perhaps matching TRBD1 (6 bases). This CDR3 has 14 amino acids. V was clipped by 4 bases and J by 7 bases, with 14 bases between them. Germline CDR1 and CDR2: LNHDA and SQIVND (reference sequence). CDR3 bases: TGTGCCAGTAGTACACGGGGGGCGAGCCAGCCCCAGCATTTT. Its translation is CASSTRGASQPQHF.

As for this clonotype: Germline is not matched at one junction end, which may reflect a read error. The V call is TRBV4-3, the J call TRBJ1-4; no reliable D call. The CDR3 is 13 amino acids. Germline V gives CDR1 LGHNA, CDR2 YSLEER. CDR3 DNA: TGCGCCTGCAGCCCGGGGAGAAATGAAAAACTGTTTTTT. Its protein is CACSPGRNEKLFF.

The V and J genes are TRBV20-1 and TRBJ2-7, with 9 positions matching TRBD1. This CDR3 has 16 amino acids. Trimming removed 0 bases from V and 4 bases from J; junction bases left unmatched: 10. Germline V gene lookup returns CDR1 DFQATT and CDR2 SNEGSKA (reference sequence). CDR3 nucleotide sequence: TGCAGTGCTAGAGATCGGCGAACAGGGGGCCCGTACGAGCAGTACTTC. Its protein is CSARDRRTGGPYEQYF.

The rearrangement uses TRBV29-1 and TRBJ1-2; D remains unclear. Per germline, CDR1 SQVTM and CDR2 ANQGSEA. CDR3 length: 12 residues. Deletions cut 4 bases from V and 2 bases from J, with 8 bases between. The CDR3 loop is CSVGTENYGYTF. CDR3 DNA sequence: TGCAGCGTTGGTACAGAGAACTATGGCTACACCTTC.

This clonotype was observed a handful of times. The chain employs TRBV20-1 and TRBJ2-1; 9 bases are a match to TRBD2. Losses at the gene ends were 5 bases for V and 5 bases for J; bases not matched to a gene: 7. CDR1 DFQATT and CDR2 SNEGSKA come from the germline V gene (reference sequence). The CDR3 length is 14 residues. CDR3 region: CSAYGAGGDNEQFF. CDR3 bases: TGCAGTGCTTACGGGGCGGGAGGGGACAATGAGCAGTTCTTC.

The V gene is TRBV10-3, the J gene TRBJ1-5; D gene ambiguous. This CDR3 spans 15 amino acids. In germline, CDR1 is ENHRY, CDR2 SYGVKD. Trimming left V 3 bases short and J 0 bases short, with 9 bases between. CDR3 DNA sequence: TGTGCCATCAGTGACGAGGGTATTAGCAATCAGCCCCAGCATTTT. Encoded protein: CAISDEGISNQPQHF.

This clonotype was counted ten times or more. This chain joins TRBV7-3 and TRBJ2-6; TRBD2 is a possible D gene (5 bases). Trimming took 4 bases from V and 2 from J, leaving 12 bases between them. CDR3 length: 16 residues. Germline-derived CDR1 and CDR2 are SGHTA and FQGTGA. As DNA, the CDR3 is TGTGCCAGCAGCTCGCCGGGGTGGGCTGGGGCCAACGTCCTGACTTTC. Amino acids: CASSSPGWAGANVLTF.

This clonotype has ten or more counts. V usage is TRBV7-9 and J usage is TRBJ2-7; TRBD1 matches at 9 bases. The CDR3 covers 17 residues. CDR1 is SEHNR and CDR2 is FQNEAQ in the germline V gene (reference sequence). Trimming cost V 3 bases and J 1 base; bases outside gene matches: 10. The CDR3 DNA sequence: TGTGCCAGCAGCTTTCCCCGAGGGACAGGGCTGTCCTACGAGCAGTACTTC. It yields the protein CASSFPRGTGLSYEQYF.

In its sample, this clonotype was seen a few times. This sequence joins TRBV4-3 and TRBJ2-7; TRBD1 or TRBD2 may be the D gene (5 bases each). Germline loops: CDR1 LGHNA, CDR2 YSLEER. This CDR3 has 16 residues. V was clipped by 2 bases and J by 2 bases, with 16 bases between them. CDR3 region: CASSQWFPGPTYEQYF. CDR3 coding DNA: TGCGCCAGCAGCCAATGGTTCCCGGGACCCACCTACGAGCAGTACTTC.

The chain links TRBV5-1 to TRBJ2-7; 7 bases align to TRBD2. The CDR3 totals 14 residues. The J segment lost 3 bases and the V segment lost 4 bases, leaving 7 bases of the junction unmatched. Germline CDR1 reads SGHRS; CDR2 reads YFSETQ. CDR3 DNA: TGCGCCAGCAGCCCAGCAGGGAGGGGCTACGAGCAGTACTTC. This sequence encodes CASSPAGRGYEQYF.

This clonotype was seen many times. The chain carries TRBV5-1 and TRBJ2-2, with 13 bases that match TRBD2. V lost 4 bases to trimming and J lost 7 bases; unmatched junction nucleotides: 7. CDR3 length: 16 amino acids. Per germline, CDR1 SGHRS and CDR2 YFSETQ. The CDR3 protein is CASSPGLAGAIGELFF. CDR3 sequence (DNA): TGCGCCAGCAGCCCCGGACTAGCGGGAGCTATCGGGGAGCTGTTTTTT.

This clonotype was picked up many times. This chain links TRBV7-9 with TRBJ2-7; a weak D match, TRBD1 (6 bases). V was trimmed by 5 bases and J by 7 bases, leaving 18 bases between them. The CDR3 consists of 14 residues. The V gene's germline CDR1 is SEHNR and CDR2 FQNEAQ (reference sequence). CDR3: CASSTLRDKGEQYF. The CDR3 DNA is TGTGCCAGCAGCACACTCCGGGACAAGGGGGAGCAGTACTTC.

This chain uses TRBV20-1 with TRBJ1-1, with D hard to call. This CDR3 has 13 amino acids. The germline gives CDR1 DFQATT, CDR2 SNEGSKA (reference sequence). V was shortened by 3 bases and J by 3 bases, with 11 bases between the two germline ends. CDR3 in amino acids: CSARGWADTEAFF. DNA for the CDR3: TGCAGTGCTAGGGGCTGGGCGGACACTGAAGCTTTCTTT.

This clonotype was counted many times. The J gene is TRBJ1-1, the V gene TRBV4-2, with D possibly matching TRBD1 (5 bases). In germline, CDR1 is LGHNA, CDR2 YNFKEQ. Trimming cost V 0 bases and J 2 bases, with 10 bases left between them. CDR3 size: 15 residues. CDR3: CASSQEEGSNTEAFF. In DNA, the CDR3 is TGTGCCAGCAGCCAAGAGGAGGGGAGTAACACTGAAGCTTTCTTT.

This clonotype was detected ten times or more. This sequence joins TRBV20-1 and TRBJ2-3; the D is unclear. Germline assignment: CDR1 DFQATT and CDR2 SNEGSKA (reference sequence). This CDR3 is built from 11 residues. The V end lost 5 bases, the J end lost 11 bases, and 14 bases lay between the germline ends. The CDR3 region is CSAALIEGQYF. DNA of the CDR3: TGCAGTGCTGCCCTCATCGAAGGGCAGTATTTT.

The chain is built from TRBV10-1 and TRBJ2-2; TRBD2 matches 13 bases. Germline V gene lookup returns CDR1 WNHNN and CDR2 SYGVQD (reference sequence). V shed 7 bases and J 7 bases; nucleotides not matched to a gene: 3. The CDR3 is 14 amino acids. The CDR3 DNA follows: TGCGCCAGCAAAGGACTAGCGGGAGTCGGGGAGCTGTTTTTT. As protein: CASKGLAGVGELFF.